Listed here are 13 T cell receptor beta chains from one sample, sequenced in a study of tumor and adjacent non-tumor tissue in lung cancer (dated by TCRdb to the late 2010s). RNA was extracted from bulk unsorted tissue and checked for quality with a NanoDrop ND-1000 and an Agilent 2100. Library prep was done by multiplex PCR. TCRdb records Illumina HiSeq 2500 as the sequencer. TCRbeta libraries were constructed through three rounds of nested PCR with primers (Table S4) according to protocols modified from ARM-PCR. TCRdb trimmed the raw reads at Q25, called clones with MiXCR and kept productive beta chains. Rows with a matching CDR3 protein are joined into one entry that keeps the most common DNA and genes. The sample has 200,000 to 250,000 distinct CDR3 sequences on record, less than 80% of them singletons. The top ten constitute approximately 26% of the sample. Sequencing was performed on lung tumor tissue. The receptors shown here come from a man aged 55-75 years with non-small cell lung cancer.

Note on this clonotype: At one of its ends the junction is not consistent with the germline gene, which may arise from a read error. V usage is TRBV12-3 or TRBV12-4 and J usage is TRBJ1-1, with 7 bases matching TRBD1. CDR3 length: 14 residues. The CDR3 DNA is TGTCCCAGCAGTACCGGGACAGTGGGGGGGAAAGCCTTCTTT. Protein product: CPSSTGTVGGKAFF.

In its sample, this clonotype was seen a few times. This sequence may be a read error, since a much larger clone differs from it by one base. This chain links TRBV6-2 or TRBV6-3 with TRBJ2-1; 15 nucleotides agree with TRBD2. This CDR3 has 17 residues. Germline-derived CDR1 and CDR2 are MNHEY and SVGEGT. In DNA, the CDR3 is TGTGCCAGCAGTTATGGGACTAGCGGGAGGTCCTACAATGAGCAGTTATTC. Its protein is CASSYGTSGRSYNEQLF.

Worth noting for this clonotype: This sequence may be a read error, since a much larger clone differs from it by one base. The rearrangement uses TRBV10-3 and TRBJ2-1; D is perhaps TRBD2 (6 bases). Germline CDR1 is ENHRY and CDR2 is SYGVKD. V was shortened by 10 bases and J by 8 bases, with 15 bases between the two germline ends. This CDR3 comprises 12 residues. CDR3 in DNA: TGTGCCAGCCACGGGACTTCATATGAGCAGTTCTTC. Protein product: CASHGTSYEQFF.

V and J are TRBV21-1 and TRBJ1-2; TRBD1, as called in the table, went unchecked against the DNA. TRBV21-1 is a pseudogene. The CDR3 loop spans 21 amino acids. CDR3 amino acids: CAGGFDRDNRQRKAPSYGYTF. DNA of the CDR3: TGTGCCGGGGGTTTCGACAGGGATAATAGGCAAAGGAAGGCCCCAAGCTATGGCTACACCTTC.

On this clonotype: A read error may produce the germline difference seen at one junction end. The genes are TRBV11-1 and TRBJ1-1; the D gene is possibly TRBD1 (5 bases). This CDR3 is 14 amino acids long. Germline lookup yields CDR1 SGHAT and CDR2 FQDESV (reference sequence). CDR3 amino acids: CASNLYRLEAEAFF. The CDR3 region has the DNA TGTGCCAGCAACTTATACAGGTTGGAGGCTGAAGCTTTCTTT.

With respect to this clonotype: Mismatch with germline at one junction end may stem from a read error. This chain uses TRBV20-1 with TRBJ1-2, with TRBD1 as a possible D gene (5 bases). The CDR3 totals 13 residues. The germline V gene has CDR1 DFQATT and CDR2 SNEGSKA (reference sequence). In nucleotides, the CDR3 is TGCAGTGCTCTCGTCCAGGGATACTATGACTACACCTTC. Translation gives CSALVQGYYDYTF.

This clonotype has only a few counts. This chain joins TRBV20-1 and TRBJ2-7; the match to TRBD2 covers 13 bases. CDR1 and CDR2 from the germline V gene are DFQATT and SNEGSKA (reference sequence). Trimming cost V 3 bases and J 3 bases; bases outside gene matches: 5. CDR3 length: 15 residues. CDR3 sequence reads: CSARGTSGTHYEQYF. The CDR3 nucleotides are TGCAGTGCTAGGGGGACTAGCGGGACCCACTACGAGCAGTACTTC.

Points on this clonotype: One end of the junction varies from germline; a read error may be responsible. The chain employs TRBV4-2 and TRBJ1-6; TRBD1 might be the D (5 bases). The CDR3 loop spans 14 amino acids. The germline CDR1 and CDR2 sequences are LGHNA and YNFKEQ. CDR3 in DNA: TGTGCCAGCAGCCTCAGGGCTGATAATTCACCCTTCCACTTT. Translating gives CASSLRADNSPFHF.

This clonotype was observed a few times. In nucleotides, the CDR3 is TGCAGCGTCCGGGCAGATAGGGGCACTGAAGCTTTCTTT. Amino acid sequence: CSVRADRGTEAFF. The chain carries TRBV29-1 and TRBJ1-1; D might be TRBD1 (5 bases). Trimming removed 6 bases at V and 4 bases at J, with 15 bases between. The CDR3 extends over 13 amino acids. Germline CDR1 SQVTM, CDR2 ANQGSEA.

The chain has TRBV6-5 and TRBJ1-6; D not certain. Germline loops: CDR1 MNHEY, CDR2 SVGAGI. The V end was cut by 6 bases, the J end by 10 bases, with 16 bases between. This CDR3 is 14 amino acids long. The CDR3 spells CASSRVGRKSPLHF. The CDR3 nucleotides are TGTGCCAGCAGCCGAGTCGGCAGAAAATCACCCCTCCACTTT.

Comment on this clonotype: A read error may be the cause here, since a much bigger clone is one base away. This chain uses TRBV6-1 with TRBJ2-7; 7 nucleotides align to TRBD2. Germline loops: CDR1 MNHNS, CDR2 SASEGT. The V segment lost 9 bases and the J segment 4 bases; nucleotides outside the gene matches: 9. This CDR3 contains 13 residues. The CDR3 reads CASGWGGEYEQYF. The DNA of the CDR3 is TGTGCCAGTGGATGGGGAGGGGAATACGAGCAGTACTTC.

Notes on this clonotype: The junction and the germline gene differ at one end; a read error may be behind it. CDR3 coding DNA: TGTGTCAGCAGCCAGTCGGGGGGGTGGGGATACAAAGAGCAGTTCTTC. Its translation: CVSSQSGGWGYKEQFF. V is TRBV4-2 and J is TRBJ2-1, with 8 nucleotides matching TRBD2. The germline V gene has CDR1 LGHNA and CDR2 YNFKEQ. CDR3 length: 16 residues.

The chain recombines TRBV20-1 with TRBJ2-1; TRBD2 agrees at 9 bases. Trimming cost V 3 bases and J 4 bases; bases outside gene matches: 10. The CDR3 extends over 16 amino acids. Germline V lookup: CDR1 DFQATT, CDR2 SNEGSKA (reference sequence). As DNA, the CDR3 is TGCAGTGCTAGCAATCTGGGGACTAGCCGATACAATGAGCAGTTCTTC. This sequence encodes CSASNLGTSRYNEQFF.